The present TCR beta chain was sequenced within a study of cytomegalovirus exposure and HLA in healthy donors. CDR1 SGHTA and CDR2 FQGTGA come from the germline V gene. The CDR3 length is 13 residues. Trimming removed 0 bases at V and 2 bases at J, with 4 bases between. Findings and caveats of the study: A missense variant in DCLRE1C was later tied to TCR beta V- and J-gene trimming.

Comment on this clone: Its antigen is not identified. Other DNA sequences in this sample translate to the same CDR3.

13 Jbeta primers and 60 Vbeta primers were used for the PCR. TCRdb keeps only in-frame clones here, not all; method: immunoSEQ multiplex PCR. The sample yields a few hundred thousand clones, over 80% seen once. The gene calls are TRBV7-3 and TRBJ1-1; D is uncertain. The receptor was derived from a woman between 45 and 60 years old in good health and CMV-seropositive. Sequencing was performed on PBMCs. The CDR3 reads CASSLTLNTEAFF. DNA for the CDR3: TGTGCCAGCAGCTTAACGTTAAACACTGAAGCTTTCTTT.